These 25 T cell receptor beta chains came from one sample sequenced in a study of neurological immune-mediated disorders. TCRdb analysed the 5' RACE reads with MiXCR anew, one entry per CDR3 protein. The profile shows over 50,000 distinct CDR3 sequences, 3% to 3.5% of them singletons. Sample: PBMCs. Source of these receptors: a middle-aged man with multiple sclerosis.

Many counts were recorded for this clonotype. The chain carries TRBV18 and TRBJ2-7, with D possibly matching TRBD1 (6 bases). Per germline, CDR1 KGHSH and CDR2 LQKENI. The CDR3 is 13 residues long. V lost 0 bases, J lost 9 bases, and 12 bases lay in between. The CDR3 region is CASSPPDRPMQYF. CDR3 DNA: TGTGCCAGCTCACCACCGGACAGACCGATGCAGTACTTC.

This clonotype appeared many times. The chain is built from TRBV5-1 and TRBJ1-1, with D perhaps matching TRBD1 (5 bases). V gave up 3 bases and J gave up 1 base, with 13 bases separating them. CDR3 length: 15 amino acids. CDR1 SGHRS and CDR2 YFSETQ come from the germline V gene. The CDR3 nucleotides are TGCGCCAGCAGCTCCGGTCGGGGCGGGAACACTGAAGCTTTCTTT. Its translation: CASSSGRGGNTEAFF.

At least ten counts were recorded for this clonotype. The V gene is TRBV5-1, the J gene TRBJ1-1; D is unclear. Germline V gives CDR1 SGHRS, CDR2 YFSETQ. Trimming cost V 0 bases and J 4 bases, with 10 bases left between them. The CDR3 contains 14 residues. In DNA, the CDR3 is TGCGCCAGCAGCTTGGAGGAGGGTGGCACTGAAGCTTTCTTT. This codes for CASSLEEGGTEAFF. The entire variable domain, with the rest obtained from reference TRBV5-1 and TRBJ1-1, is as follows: KAGVTQTPRYLIKTRGQQVTLSCSPISGHRSVSWYQQTPGQGLQFLFEYFSETQRNKGNFPGRFSGRQFSNSRSEMNVSTLELGDSALYLCASSLEEGGTEAFFGQGTRLTVV.

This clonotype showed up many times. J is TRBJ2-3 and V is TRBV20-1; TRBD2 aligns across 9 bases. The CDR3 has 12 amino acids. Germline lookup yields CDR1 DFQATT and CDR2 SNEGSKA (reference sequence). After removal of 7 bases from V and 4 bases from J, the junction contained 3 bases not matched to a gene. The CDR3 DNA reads TGCAGTGAGAGCGGGGGGCCAGATACGCAGTATTTT. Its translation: CSESGGPDTQYF.

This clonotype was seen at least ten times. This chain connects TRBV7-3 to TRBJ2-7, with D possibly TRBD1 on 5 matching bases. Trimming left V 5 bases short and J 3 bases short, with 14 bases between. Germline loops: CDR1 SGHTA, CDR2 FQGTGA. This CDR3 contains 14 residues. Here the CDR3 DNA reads TGTGCCAGCAGCCCCGACAGTGCGGTCTACGAGCAGTACTTC. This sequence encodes CASSPDSAVYEQYF.

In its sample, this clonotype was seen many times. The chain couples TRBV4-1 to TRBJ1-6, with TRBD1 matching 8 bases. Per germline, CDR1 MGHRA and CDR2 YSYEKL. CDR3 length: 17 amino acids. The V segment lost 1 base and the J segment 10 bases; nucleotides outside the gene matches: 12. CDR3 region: CASSQGPQTGVRSPLHF. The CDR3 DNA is TGCGCCAGCAGCCAAGGGCCCCAGACAGGGGTGAGGTCACCCCTCCACTTT.

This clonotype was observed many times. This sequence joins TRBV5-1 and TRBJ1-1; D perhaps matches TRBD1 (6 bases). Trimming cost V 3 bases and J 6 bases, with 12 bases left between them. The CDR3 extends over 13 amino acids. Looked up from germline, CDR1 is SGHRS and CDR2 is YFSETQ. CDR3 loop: CASSWEGGSEAFF. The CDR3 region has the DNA TGCGCCAGCAGCTGGGAGGGGGGCTCTGAAGCTTTCTTT.

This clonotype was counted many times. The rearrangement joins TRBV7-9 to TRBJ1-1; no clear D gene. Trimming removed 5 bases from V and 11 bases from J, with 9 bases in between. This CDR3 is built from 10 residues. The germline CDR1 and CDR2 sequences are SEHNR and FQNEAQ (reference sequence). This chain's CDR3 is CASSPSNAFF. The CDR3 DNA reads TGTGCCAGCAGCCCCTCCAACGCTTTCTTT.

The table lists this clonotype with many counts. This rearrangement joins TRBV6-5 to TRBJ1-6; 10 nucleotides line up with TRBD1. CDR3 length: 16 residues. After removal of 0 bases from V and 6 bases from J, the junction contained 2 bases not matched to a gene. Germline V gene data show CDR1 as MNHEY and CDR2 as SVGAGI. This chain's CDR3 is CASSYSRTGGNSPLHF. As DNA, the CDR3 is TGTGCCAGCAGTTACTCGAGGACAGGGGGTAATTCACCCCTCCACTTT.

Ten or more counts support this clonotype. The DNA for the CDR3 is TGTGCCAGCAGAACAGCCTACGAGCAGTACTTC. Amino acid sequence: CASRTAYEQYF. The gene calls are TRBV3-1 and TRBJ2-7; D gene ambiguous. The CDR3 totals 11 residues. Trimming shortened V by 6 bases and J by 2 bases, and 5 bases separated the two germline ends. Germline V lookup: CDR1 LGHDT, CDR2 YNNKEL (reference sequence).

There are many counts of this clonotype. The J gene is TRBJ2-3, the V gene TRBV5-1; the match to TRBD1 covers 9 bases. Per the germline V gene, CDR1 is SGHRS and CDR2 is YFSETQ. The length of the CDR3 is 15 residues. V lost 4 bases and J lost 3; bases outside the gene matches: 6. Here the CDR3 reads CASSRGTGKTDTQYF. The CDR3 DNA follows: TGCGCCAGCAGCAGGGGGACAGGGAAAACAGATACGCAGTATTTT.

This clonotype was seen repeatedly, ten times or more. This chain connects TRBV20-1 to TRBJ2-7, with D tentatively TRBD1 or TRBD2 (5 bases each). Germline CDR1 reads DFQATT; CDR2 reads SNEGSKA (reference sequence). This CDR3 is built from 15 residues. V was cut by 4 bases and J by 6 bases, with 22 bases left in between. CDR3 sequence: CSATIPGRPRGEQYF. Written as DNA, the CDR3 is TGCAGTGCTACGATACCGGGACGCCCAAGGGGCGAGCAGTACTTC.

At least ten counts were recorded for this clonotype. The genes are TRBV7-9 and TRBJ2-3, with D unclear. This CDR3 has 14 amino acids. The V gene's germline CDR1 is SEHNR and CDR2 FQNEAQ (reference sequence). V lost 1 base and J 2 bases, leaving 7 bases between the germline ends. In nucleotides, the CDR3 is TGTGCCAGCAGCTTAGAGGGCTACACAGATACGCAGTATTTT. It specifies CASSLEGYTDTQYF.

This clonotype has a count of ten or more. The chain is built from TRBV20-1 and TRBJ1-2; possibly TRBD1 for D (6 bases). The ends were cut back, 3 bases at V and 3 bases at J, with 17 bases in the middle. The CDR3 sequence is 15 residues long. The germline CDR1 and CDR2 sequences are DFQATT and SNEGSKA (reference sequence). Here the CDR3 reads CSARARGGLDYGYTF. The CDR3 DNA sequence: TGCAGTGCTAGGGCCCGGGGGGGGCTGGACTATGGCTACACCTTC.

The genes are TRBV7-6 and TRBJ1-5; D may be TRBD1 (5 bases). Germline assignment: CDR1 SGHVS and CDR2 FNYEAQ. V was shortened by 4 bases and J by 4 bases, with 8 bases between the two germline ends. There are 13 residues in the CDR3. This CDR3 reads CASSWDGNQPQHF. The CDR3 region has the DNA TGTGCCAGCAGCTGGGACGGTAATCAGCCCCAGCATTTT.

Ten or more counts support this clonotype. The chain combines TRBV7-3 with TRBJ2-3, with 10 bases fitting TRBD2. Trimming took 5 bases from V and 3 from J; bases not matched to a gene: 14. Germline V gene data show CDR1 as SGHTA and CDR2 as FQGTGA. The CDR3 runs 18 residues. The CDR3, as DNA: TGTGCCAGCAGCCCCAGCGGGGGGGCCGCATTTGTGACAGATACGCAGTATTTT. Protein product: CASSPSGGAAFVTDTQYF.

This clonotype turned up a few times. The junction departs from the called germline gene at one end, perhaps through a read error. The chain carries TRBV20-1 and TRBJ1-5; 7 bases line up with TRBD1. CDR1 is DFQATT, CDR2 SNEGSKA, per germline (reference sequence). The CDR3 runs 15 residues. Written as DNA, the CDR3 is TGCAGTGCTAGAGATGGTAGGGGGCGAACTCAGCCCCAGAATTTT. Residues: CSARDGRGRTQPQNF.

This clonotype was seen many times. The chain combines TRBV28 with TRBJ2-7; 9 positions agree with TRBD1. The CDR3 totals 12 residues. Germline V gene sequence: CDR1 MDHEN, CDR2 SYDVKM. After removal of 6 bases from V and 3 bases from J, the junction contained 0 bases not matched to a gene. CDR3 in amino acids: CASRTGGYEQYF. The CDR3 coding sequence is TGTGCCAGCAGGACAGGGGGCTACGAGCAGTACTTC.

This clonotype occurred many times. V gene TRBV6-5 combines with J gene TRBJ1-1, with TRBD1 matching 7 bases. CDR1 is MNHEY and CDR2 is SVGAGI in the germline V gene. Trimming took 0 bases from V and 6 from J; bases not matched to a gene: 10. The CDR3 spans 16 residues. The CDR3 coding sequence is TGTGCCAGCAGTTACTCGATATTCCGGGACAGTTCTGAAGCTTTCTTT. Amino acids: CASSYSIFRDSSEAFF.

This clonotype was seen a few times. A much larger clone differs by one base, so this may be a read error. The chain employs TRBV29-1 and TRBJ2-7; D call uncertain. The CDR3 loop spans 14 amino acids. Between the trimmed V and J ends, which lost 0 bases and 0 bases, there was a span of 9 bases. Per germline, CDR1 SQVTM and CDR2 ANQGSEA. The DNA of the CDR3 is TGCAGCGTTGAAGAAACACGGATCTCCTACGAGCAGTACTTC. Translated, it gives CSVEETRISYEQYF.

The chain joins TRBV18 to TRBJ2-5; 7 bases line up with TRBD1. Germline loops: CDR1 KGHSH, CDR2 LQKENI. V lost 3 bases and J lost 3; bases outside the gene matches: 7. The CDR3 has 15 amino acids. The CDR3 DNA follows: TGTGCCAGCTCACCTAGTCCCCAGGGGGAAGAGACCCAGTACTTC. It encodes CASSPSPQGEETQYF.

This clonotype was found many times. The CDR3 is CSASNPPGNSYEQYF. The CDR3 DNA reads TGCAGTGCAAGCAATCCTCCAGGGAACTCCTACGAGCAGTACTTC. V and J are TRBV20-1 and TRBJ2-7; maybe TRBD1 (5 bases). CDR3 length: 15 residues. CDR1 and CDR2 from the germline V gene are DFQATT and SNEGSKA (reference sequence). Trimming took off 6 bases at V and 0 bases at J, with 18 bases between the two ends.

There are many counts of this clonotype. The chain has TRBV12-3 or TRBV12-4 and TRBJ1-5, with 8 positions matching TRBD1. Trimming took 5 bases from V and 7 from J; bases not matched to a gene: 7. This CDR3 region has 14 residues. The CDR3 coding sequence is TGTGCCAGCAGTCTTACAGGGGGGGCGCAGCCCCAGCATTTT. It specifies CASSLTGGAQPQHF.

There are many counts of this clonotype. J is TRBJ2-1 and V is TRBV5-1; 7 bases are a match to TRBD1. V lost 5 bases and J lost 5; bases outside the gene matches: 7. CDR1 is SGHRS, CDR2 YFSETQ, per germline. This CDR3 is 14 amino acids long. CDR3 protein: CASSWGQPNNEQFF. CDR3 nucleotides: TGCGCCAGCAGTTGGGGACAGCCAAACAATGAGCAGTTCTTC. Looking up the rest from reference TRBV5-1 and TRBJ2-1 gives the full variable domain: KAGVTQTPRYLIKTRGQQVTLSCSPISGHRSVSWYQQTPGQGLQFLFEYFSETQRNKGNFPGRFSGRQFSNSRSEMNVSTLELGDSALYLCASSWGQPNNEQFFGPGTRLTVL.

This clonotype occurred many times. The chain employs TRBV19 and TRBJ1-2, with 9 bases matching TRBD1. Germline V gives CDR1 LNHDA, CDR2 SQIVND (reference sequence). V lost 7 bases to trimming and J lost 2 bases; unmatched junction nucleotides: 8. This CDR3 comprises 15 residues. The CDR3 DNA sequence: TGTGCCAGTACCACTCCGGGGACAGGGAACTATGGCTACACCTTC. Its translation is CASTTPGTGNYGYTF.